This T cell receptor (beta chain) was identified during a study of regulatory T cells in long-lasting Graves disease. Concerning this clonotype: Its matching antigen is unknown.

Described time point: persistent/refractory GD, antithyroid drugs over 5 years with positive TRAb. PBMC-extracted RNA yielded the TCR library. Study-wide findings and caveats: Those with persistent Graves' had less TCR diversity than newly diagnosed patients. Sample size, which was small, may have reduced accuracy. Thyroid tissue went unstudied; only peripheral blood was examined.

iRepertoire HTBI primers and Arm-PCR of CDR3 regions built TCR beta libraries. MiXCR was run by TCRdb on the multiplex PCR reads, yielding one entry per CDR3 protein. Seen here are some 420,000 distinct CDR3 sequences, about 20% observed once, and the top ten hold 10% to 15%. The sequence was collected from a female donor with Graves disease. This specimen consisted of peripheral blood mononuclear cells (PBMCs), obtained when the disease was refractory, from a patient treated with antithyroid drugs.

The CDR3 DNA reads as TGTGCCAGCAGCTTGCAGGAGCGGGGAAACGCTCAGCCCCAGCATTTT. Its translation: CASSLQERGNAQPQHF. The chain couples TRBV7-8 to TRBJ1-5; no clear D. Trimming removed 3 bases from V and 6 bases from J, with 18 bases in between. Looked up from germline, CDR1 is SGHVS and CDR2 is FQNEAQ. CDR3 length equals 16 residues.